Here is one T cell receptor (beta chain) with its context. Its antigen remains unknown. Treatment of patients with chemo-refractory metastatic non-small-cell lung cancer consisted of focal radiation plus CTLA-4 blockade with ipilimumab. This entry comes from a study of radiotherapy plus CTLA-4 blockade in lung cancer. Study context: Across the patients, objective responses occurred in 18%, and disease control in around 31%. Findings and caveats of the study: Early clone dynamics of blood T cells, plus interferon-beta, reportedly predicted response best. Subsequent to radiotherapy plus ipilimumab, tumor-derived TCR clones underwent expansion in blood.

Clones were sequenced by immunoSEQ multiplex PCR, and TCRdb holds only the in-frame ones, with some missing. The sample has 25,000 to 30,000 clones, approximately 80% seen once; the top ten hold roughly 24%. Trimming left V 1 base short and J 2 bases short, with 9 bases between. The germline gives CDR1 SGHDT, CDR2 YYEEEE. The CDR3 length is 14 residues. The chain carries TRBV5-6 and TRBJ1-1; D is uncertain. The sequence was obtained from a human donor with non-small cell lung cancer that progressed on radiotherapy plus ipilimumab. The sequenced sample was peripheral blood, obtained from a patient treated with radiotherapy plus ipilimumab. CDR3 loop: CASSLPAQNTEAFF. DNA for the CDR3: TGTGCCAGCAGCTTGCCAGCCCAAAACACTGAAGCTTTCTTT. The entire variable domain, with the rest obtained from reference TRBV5-6 and TRBJ1-1, is as follows: DAGVTQSPTHLIKTRGQQVTLRCSPKSGHDTVSWYQQALGQGPQFIFQYYEEEERQRGNFPDRFSGHQFPNYSSELNVNALLLGDSALYLCASSLPAQNTEAFFGQGTRLTVV.